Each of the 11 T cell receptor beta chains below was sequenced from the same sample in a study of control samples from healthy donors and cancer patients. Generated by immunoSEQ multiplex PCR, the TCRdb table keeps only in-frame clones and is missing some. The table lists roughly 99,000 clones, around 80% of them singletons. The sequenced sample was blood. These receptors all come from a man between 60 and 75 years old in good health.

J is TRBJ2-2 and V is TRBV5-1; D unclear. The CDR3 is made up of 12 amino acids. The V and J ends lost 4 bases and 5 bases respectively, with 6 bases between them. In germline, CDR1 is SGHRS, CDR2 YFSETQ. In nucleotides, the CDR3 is TGCGCCAGCAGCGCCCCGACCGGGGAGCTGTTTTTT. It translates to CASSAPTGELFF.

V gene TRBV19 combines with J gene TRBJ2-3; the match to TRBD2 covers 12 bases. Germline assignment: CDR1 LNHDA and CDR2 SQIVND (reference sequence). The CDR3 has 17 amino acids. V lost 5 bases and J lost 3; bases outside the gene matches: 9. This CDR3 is CASSVIIGTSGTDTQYF. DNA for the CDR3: TGTGCCAGTAGTGTCATCATCGGGACTAGCGGGACAGATACGCAGTATTTT.

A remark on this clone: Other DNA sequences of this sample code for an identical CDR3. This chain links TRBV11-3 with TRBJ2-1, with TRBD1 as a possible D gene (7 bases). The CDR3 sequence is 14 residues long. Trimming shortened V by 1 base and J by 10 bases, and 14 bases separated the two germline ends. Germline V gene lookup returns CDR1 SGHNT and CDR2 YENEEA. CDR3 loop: CASSLVKGAGEQFF. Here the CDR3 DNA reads TGTGCCAGCAGCTTAGTTAAGGGGGCGGGGGAGCAGTTCTTC.

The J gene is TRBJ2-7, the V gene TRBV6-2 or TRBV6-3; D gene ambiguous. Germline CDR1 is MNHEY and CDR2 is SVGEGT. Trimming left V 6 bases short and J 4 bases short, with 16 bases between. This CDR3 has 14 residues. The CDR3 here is CASSFDQTGYEQYF. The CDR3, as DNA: TGTGCCAGCAGCTTCGACCAGACCGGGTACGAGCAGTACTTC.

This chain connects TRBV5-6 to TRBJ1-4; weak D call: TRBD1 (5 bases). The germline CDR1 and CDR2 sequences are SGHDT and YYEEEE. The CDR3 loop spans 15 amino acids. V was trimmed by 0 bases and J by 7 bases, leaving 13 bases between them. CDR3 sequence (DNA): TGTGCCAGCAGCTTGGGAGGGCAGGGTAGTGAAAAACTGTTTTTT. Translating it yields CASSLGGQGSEKLFF.

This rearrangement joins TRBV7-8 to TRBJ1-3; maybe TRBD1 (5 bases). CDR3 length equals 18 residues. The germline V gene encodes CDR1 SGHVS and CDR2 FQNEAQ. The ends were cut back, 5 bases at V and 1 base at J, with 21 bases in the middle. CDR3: CASSPRFAGSLSGNTIYF. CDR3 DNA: TGTGCCAGCAGCCCCCGATTTGCAGGGAGCCTGTCTGGAAACACCATATATTTT.

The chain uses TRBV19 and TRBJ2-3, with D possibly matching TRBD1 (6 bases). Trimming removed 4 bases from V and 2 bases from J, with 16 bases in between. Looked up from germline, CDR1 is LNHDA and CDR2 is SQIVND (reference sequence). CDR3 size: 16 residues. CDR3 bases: TGTGCCAGTAGTAGGTTCCAGGACAGAACCACAGATACGCAGTATTTT. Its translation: CASSRFQDRTTDTQYF.

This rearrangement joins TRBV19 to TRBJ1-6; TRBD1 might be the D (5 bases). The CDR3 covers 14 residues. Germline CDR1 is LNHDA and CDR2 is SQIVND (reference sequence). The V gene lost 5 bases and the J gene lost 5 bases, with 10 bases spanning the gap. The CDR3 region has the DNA TGTGCCAGTAGTGGTCGACAGAATAATTCACCCCTCCACTTT. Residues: CASSGRQNNSPLHF. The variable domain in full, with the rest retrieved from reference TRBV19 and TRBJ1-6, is DGGITQSPKYLFRKEGQNVTLSCEQNLNHDAMYWYRQDPGQGLRLIYYSQIVNDFQKGDIAEGYSVSREKKESFPLTVTSAQKNPTAFYLCASSGRQNNSPLHFGNGTRLTVT.

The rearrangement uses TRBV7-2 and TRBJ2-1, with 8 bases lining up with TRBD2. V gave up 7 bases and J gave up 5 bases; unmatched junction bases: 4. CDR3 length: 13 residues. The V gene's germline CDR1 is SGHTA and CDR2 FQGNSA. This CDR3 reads CASTSGGNNEQFF. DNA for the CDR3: TGTGCCAGCACGAGCGGGGGAAACAATGAGCAGTTCTTC.

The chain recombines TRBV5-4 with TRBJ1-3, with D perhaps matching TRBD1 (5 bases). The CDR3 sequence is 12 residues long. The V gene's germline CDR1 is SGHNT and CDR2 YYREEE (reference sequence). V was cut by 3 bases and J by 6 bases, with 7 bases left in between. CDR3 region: CASSSRENTIYF. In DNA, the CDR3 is TGTGCCAGCAGCTCCAGGGAAAACACCATATATTTT.

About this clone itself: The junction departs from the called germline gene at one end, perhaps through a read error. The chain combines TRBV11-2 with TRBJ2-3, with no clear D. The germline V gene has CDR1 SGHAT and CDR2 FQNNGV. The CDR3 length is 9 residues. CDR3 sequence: CASSDEHHF. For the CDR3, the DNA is TGTGCCAGCAGCGACGAACATCATTTT. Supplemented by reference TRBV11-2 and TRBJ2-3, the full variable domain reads EAGVAQSPRYKIIEKRQSVAFWCNPISGHATLYWYQQILGQGPKLLIQFQNNGVVDDSQLPKDRFSAERLKGVDSTLKIQPAKLEDSAVYLCASSDEHHFGPGTRLTVL.